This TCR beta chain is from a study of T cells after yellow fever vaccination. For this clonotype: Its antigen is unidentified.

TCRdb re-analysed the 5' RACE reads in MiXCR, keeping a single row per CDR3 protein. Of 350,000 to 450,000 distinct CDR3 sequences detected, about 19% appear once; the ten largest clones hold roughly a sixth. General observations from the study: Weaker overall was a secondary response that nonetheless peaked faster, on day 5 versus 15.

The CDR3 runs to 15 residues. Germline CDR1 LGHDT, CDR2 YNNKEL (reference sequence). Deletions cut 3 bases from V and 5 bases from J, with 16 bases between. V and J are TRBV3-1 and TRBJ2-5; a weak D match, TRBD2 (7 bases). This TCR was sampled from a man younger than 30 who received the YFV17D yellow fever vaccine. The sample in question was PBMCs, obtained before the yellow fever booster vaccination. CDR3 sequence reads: CASSHVRGPRETQYF. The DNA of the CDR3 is TGTGCCAGCAGCCACGTGCGGGGGCCCCGGGAGACCCAGTACTTC.